This T cell receptor beta chain was recorded in a study of vaccination effects on CD4 cells after COVID-19. General study findings and limits: Convalescent patients in the study were few, and early post-infection timepoints were absent. Pronounced clonal contraction occurred in clones induced by infection and by vaccine late after vaccination.

The method was immunoSEQ multiplex PCR; TCRdb's version includes in-frame clones alone and lacks a portion of them. Among around 40,000 clones listed, around 74% were seen once. Before sequencing took place, the ViraFEST assay used viral peptide pools to expand antigen-specific CD4+ T cells. With around ten days of culture completed, CD4+ T cells were isolated. Between March and December 2020, the person had a SARS-CoV-2 infection that PCR confirmed. This clone was picked up one time. Its antigen is not identified. J gave up 6 bases and V 7 bases, and 7 bases lay outside the gene matches. Germline V lookup: CDR1 SQVTM, CDR2 ANQGSEA. CDR3 size: 13 residues.

Specimen: CD4+ T cells from PBMCs cultured with a peptide pool, collected before COVID-19 vaccination. This clonotype was obtained from a human donor who had a prior SARS-CoV-2 infection. The rearrangement links TRBV29-1 to TRBJ1-4; 8 positions agree with TRBD1. The CDR3 sequence: CSAGTGGDEKLFF. The DNA for the CDR3 is TGCAGCGCCGGGACAGGAGGAGATGAAAAACTGTTTTTT.